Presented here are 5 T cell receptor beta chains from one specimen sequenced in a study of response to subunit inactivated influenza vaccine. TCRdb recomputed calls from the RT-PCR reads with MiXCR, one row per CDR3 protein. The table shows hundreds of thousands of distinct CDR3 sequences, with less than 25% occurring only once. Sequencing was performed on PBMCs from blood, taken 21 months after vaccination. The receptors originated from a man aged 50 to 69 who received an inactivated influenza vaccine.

CDR3 sequence reads: CASSQDPVGDEQYF. As DNA, the CDR3 is TGCGCCAGCAGCCAAGACCCAGTGGGGGACGAGCAGTACTTC. This chain joins TRBV4-1 and TRBJ2-7; D tentatively fits TRBD1 or TRBD2 (5 bases each). CDR1 is MGHRA, CDR2 YSYEKL, per germline. The CDR3 contains 14 residues. The germline V and J ends were trimmed by 0 bases and 5 bases, with 11 bases remaining between them.

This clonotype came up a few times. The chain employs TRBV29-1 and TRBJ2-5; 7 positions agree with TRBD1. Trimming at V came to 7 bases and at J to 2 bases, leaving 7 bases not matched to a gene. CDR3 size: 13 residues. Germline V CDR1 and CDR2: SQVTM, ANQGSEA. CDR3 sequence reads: CSALQGVQETQYF. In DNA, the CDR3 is TGCAGCGCTTTGCAGGGGGTACAAGAGACCCAGTACTTC.

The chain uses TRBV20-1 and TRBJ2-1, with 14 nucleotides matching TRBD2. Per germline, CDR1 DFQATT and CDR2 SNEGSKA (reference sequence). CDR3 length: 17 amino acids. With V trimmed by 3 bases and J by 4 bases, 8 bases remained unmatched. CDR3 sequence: CSARRGTSGSFYNEQFF. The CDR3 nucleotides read TGCAGTGCTAGGAGGGGGACTAGCGGGAGTTTTTACAATGAGCAGTTCTTC.

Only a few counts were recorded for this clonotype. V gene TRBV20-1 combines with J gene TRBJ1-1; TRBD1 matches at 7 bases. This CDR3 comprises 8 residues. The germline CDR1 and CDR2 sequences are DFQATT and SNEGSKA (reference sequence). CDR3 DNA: TGCACCGCACAGGGGGCTTTCTTT. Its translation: CTAQGAFF.

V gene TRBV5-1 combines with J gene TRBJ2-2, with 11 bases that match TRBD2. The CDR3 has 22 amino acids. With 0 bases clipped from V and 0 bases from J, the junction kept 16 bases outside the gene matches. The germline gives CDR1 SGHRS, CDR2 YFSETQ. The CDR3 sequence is CASSLVGTLAGGQPSNTGELFF. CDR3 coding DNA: TGCGCCAGCAGCTTGGTCGGGACGCTAGCGGGGGGCCAACCCTCGAACACCGGGGAGCTGTTTTTT.